This record concerns one T cell receptor beta chain sequence. The assay was immunoSEQ multiplex PCR, and TCRdb's table has in-frame clones only and misses some. The profile shows some 190,000 clones, approximately 90% of them singletons. This sample is drawn from a study of control samples from healthy donors and cancer patients. The V and J ends lost 3 bases and 3 bases, in that order; junction bases with no gene match: 4. The CDR3 covers 14 residues. Germline assignment: CDR1 SGHAT and CDR2 FQNNGV. This chain connects TRBV11-2 to TRBJ1-2, with 7 positions matching TRBD1. The sample was blood. The source of this sequence is a man in his thirties or forties in good health. CDR3 sequence (DNA): TGTGCCAGCAGCTTCTCAGGGGGTGACTATGGCTACACCTTC. Translating gives CASSFSGGDYGYTF.